One T cell receptor (beta chain) is described in this entry. As yet, its antigen is unknown. Germline and junction disagree at one end, which may indicate a read error. The data stem from a study of cytomegalovirus exposure and HLA in healthy donors. There are 15 residues in the CDR3. Germline CDR1 reads SEHNR; CDR2 reads FQNEAQ (reference sequence). Primers for the PCR totalled 60 Vbeta and 13 Jbeta. Original processing notes: Later reanalysis found 75 million to 100 million unique TCR beta chains, about 10 million of them shared. Clones were read by immunoSEQ multiplex PCR, and TCRdb kept only the in-frame ones, dropping some. V and J calls and clone size follow that table, whereas D and trimming were derived from the DNA. In the table there are about 82,000 clones, 70% to 85% of which are singletons. Findings and caveats of the study: In a later analysis, HLA-C alleles had the fewest associated TCRs, DRB1 alleles the most.

Material for sequencing was PBMCs. The chain combines TRBV7-9 with TRBJ2-1, with 10 bases that match TRBD1. This clonotype was sampled from a man aged 35-49 years in good health and CMV-seropositive. The CDR3 sequence is CSSSLDRQGAGEQFF. The CDR3 bases are TGTTCCAGCAGCTTAGACAGACAGGGGGCAGGGGAGCAGTTCTTC.